The present T cell receptor (beta chain) was sequenced within a study of cytomegalovirus exposure and HLA in healthy donors (dated by TCRdb to 2017 to 2019). Regarding the complete study: An earlier analysis of 587 of the donors reported 250 to 350 Gb of sequence data and 95 million to 140 million unique TCR beta sequences obtained from some 200 million T cells. An early release that covered several hundred HLA-typed donors contained approximately 300 gigabases of sequencing data and 75 million to 100 million unique TCR sequences. Of the roughly 400 genotyped donors, over 70% fell in the genetic ancestry cluster associated with self-reported Caucasian donors. The study aimed to test whether cataloging public T cell receptors could reveal signatures of past pathogen exposure. The study profiled the T cell repertoires of 550 to 700 subjects by immunosequencing and related them to cytomegalovirus serostatus. In addition to the first cohort of approximately 650 subjects, a separate validation cohort of 120 different subjects was used. To predict cytomegalovirus infection status, the study brought together high-throughput TCR immunosequencing, statistical association of individual TCRs with disease status, and machine learning. In a later analysis, previously published TCR beta repertoires from 666 donors were re-analyzed and high-resolution HLA genotyping was added so that TCR occurrence patterns could be studied. Rather than drawing on any new phenotypic data, the later analysis identified candidate immune exposures from TCR beta sequences and the way those sequences occurred across donors. An earlier analysis of 587 of the donors used high-throughput TCR beta sequencing to judge whether each TCR beta V gene segment behaved as functional or pseudogenic. Alongside the repertoire data, information on donor age, sex, ethnicity and CMV serostatus was compiled. A later genetic analysis took genome-wide SNP genotypes for about 65% of the roughly 670 donors and used that subset as a discovery cohort. All discovery cohort repertoires had been generated on a single sequencing platform. Both class I and class II loci were covered by HLA typing, at four-digit resolution. The number of typed donors differed by locus: roughly 629-630 for A, B, C, DRB1 and DQB1; some 540 for DQA1; 606 for DPA1; and some 450 for DPB1. About five DR-DQ haplotypes were treated as single units for association and clustering because of strong linkage in the cohort. On average, roughly 200,000 unique TCR beta nucleotide sequences were sequenced per donor among a few hundred genotyped donors of the cohort, with around 19% of those sequences being non-productive.

This clone appeared a single time. The target of this receptor is not known. There are no base qualities to consult, and no much larger clone falls within one base. Reading from cysteine to phenylalanine, the CDR3 counts 16 amino acids. This entry keeps only the CDR3 DNA: 48 bases, framed from base 1. CDR1 and CDR2 are read off the germline V gene as SGDLS and YYNGEE. V and J are trimmed by 4 bases and 0 bases, and the gene matches miss 10 bases of the junction. To prepare the library, the immunoSEQ multiplex PCR assay was applied. A mixture of 60 forward primers for TCR Vbeta segments and 13 reverse primers for TCR Jbeta segments was used in the multiplex PCR. The CDR3 region of rearranged TCR beta genes was amplified from genomic DNA with a multiplex PCR assay. The Illumina HiSeq System was used to sequence the amplified TCR beta libraries as 87-base-pair reads. Per the original workflow: A later analysis tallied some 79 million unique TCR beta chains across the 700 or so repertoires, and around 9.9 million of those chains were shared by two or more donors. Raw reads were error-corrected and collapsed into unique sequences with a nearest-neighbor algorithm that merged closely related sequences to remove PCR and sequencing errors. To assign V, D and J gene segments, CDR3 sequences were aligned to IMGT reference sequences. For a sequence to be retained, a match of at least six nucleotides to both a V gene segment and a J gene segment was required. Rearrangements were called productive when the CDR3 lacked stop codons and stayed in frame with V and J; all others were non-productive. Following IMGT convention, CDR3 was defined as the stretch from the second conserved V-encoded cysteine up to the conserved J-encoded phenylalanine. In an earlier analysis of roughly 610 of the donors, sequences lacking an unambiguous match to a single V gene segment were excluded. In an earlier analysis of approximately 550 of the donors, V segments were called functional above 56.7% productive rearrangements and were called segregating when the between-donor standard deviation exceeded 5%. A statistical classification framework was developed to diagnose cytomegalovirus status using the catalog of TCR beta chain sequences. V and J gene assignment, in a later analysis, came from comparing TCR nucleotide sequences with IMGT/GENE-DB human TR gene sequences. Using the TCRdist pipeline, a later analysis assigned CDR3 sequences along with most-parsimonious VDJ recombination scenarios. A later analysis defined each TCR beta chain by its CDR3 amino acid sequence plus V-gene family, and excluded reads lacking a unique V-gene family. A later analysis removed 550 to 650 highly shared, low-generation-probability nucleotide sequences to deal with suspected cross-contamination and a sequencing artifact. In a later analysis, a clonal expansion index for each public chain was calculated from normalized within-repertoire ranks of inferred template counts. In a later analysis, generation probabilities were computed using a VDJ recombination model fitted to out-of-frame rearrangements, and the results were checked against IGoR. In a later analysis, hypergeometric tests were used to score TCR-TCR, TCR-HLA and TCR-CMV co-occurrence, with a repertoire-size bias correction applied to TCR pairs. A later analysis estimated false discovery rates by permuting HLA or CMV assignments 20 times. In a later analysis, co-occurring TCRs were grouped using DBSCAN, and TCRdist sequence similarity was added for clustering within HLA-allele-positive subsets. Repertoires with fewer than 30,000 or more than 120,000 public chains were left out of co-occurrence clustering, as were five repertoires with anomalous nucleotide sharing. TCRdb holds this immuneACCESS table with in-frame rearrangements only. Some clones are missing; in checked studies, unresolved V genes explain under half, and the rest has no known cause. The D gene and trimming were derived from the DNA, and the V and J assignments and clone size from that table. This sample is represented by about 140,000 clones; roughly 70% of them were singletons. Over 1.5% of the sample is in the top ten clones.

The cohort was made up of 650 to 700 healthy bone marrow donors. At the time of sampling, every cohort member was nominally healthy, though immune exposures that went unrecorded were likely present. Of the approximately 620 cohort members, roughly 290 had a positive CMV serostatus and roughly 370 had a negative one, while no CMV serostatus was recorded for the donor. Each donor provided a peripheral blood sample, and peripheral blood mononuclear cells were used for TCR beta sequencing. Genomic DNA extraction from the blood cell samples was performed with the Qiagen DNeasy Blood Extraction Kit. The full study reports these points: A cluster of highly shared sequence variants was judged likely to be a technical artifact of the sequencing pipeline. In an earlier analysis of 500 to 650 of the donors, most TCR beta V segments appeared in productive rearrangements about 90% or about 30% of the time, broadly matching IMGT annotations. Most CMV-associated TCR beta chains appeared to be HLA-restricted in a later analysis, and the HLA associations seemed to be driven largely by CMV exposure. The earlier analysis of almost 600 of the donors excluded roughly 17 rarely observed V segments, including chromosome 9 orphons, because counts were too low. This cohort had only TCR beta chains sequenced, and the lack of alpha or paired-chain data limited which features could be detected. A later analysis found that HLA-associated TCR beta chains were more clonally expanded and had lower generation probabilities than equally common non-associated chains. Linkage disequilibrium might explain the correlated functional status among segregating V segments, but an unknown experimental factor could not be excluded. Because HLA typing was missing for some donors at each locus, association tests included only the typed subset. V-gene and J-gene trimming of TCR beta chains was associated with a missense DCLRE1C variant in a later genetic analysis, and the association was replicated in an independent cohort. Compared with the 666-donor mean, donors in an Asian-associated ancestry cluster had fewer N-insertions in productive TCRs, according to a later genetic analysis. The classifier was reported to diagnose cytomegalovirus status with high specificity and sensitivity in both the original and validation cohorts. Across donors, most TCR sequences were observed very rarely, whereas some public TCRs were present in many individuals. A further reported finding was that TCR beta sequences accurately predicted the HLA-A and HLA-B alleles for most subjects in the first cohort. In a later analysis, the rate of TCR association differed among HLA loci, with DRB1 alleles having the most associated TCRs and HLA-C alleles having the fewest. For the cohort, immune exposure information was limited to CMV serostatus. The study gave a list of about 150 TCR beta chains associated with cytomegalovirus. In vitro tests confirmed that three of the cytomegalovirus-associated TCR beta chains recognize cytomegalovirus antigens. The 87-base-pair reads could not distinguish some IMGT-functional V segments, including TRBV6-2 and TRBV6-3, so those segments were excluded. According to a later analysis, parvovirus B19, influenza, CMV and Epstein-Barr virus appeared linked to several top co-occurrence clusters. A later analysis associated 16,951 TCR beta sequences with specific HLA alleles at a false discovery rate of 0.05. When HLA alleles, especially DR and DQ, strongly co-occurred, TCR associations were difficult to assign to individual alleles. Roughly uniform sequencing depth across donors was assumed in presence/absence analyses, although this assumption may not hold. The authors suggested that the approach could potentially be extended to other disease states and immunological phenotypes.

The clonotype originates from a human donor in good health. The material sequenced was PBMCs. The chain was built from TRBV9 and TRBJ2-7, with 7 bases in between that match TRBD2. The CDR3 reads CASSPRASGSSYEQYF. The DNA is as follows: TGTGCCAGCAGCCCCCGGGCTAGCGGAAGCTCCTACGAGCAGTACTTC.